This T cell receptor beta chain was found in a study of naive and memory T cell subsets. An equimolar mix of two oligonucleotides served as the beta constant-region primer for TRBC1 and TRBC2. Four rounds of PCR amplified the ligated cDNA using nested alpha and beta constant-region primers plus SP2. A 12-nucleotide UMI and the SP2 primer were added to the cDNA 3' end by oligonucleotide ligation. TCRdb re-analysed the UMI-ligation and nested PCR reads in MiXCR, keeping a single row per CDR3 protein. The sample yields 100,000 to 150,000 distinct CDR3 sequences, just over 35% seen once. Germline V gene sequence: CDR1 SGHKS, CDR2 YYEKEE (reference sequence). Between the trimmed V and J ends, which lost 5 bases and 7 bases, there was a span of 10 bases. The CDR3 consists of 13 residues. Study outcomes and limitations: Clonotypes are single alpha or beta chains, not paired receptors. Expression changes during T cell differentiation may affect RNA-based TCR counts.

Overnight CMV lysate stimulation of fresh PBMCs defined donor CMV status by CD4+ IFNgamma. Worth noting for this clonotype: Its antigen is not known.

Sequencing was done on a sample of central memory CD4+ T cells from blood. The gene calls are TRBV5-5 and TRBJ1-6; D is unclear. This clonotype originated in a human donor in good health. The CDR3 DNA reads as TGTGCCAGCAGTCTGTTAGGAAATTCACCCCTCCACTTT. Its protein is CASSLLGNSPLHF.